This T cell receptor beta chain appears in the sequencing data of a study of cytomegalovirus exposure and HLA in healthy donors. This clone was seen just once. Both 60 Vbeta primers and 13 Jbeta primers went into the PCR. Only in-frame clones appear in the TCRdb table, and some are missing; sequencing was by immunoSEQ multiplex PCR. The table lists 90,000 to 120,000 clones, around 67% of them singletons. The sequencing sample was made of PBMCs. This clonotype was obtained from a woman aged 40 to 50 in good health and CMV-seropositive.

The CDR3 loop is CASRRGDRKNTEAFF. The DNA for the CDR3 is TGTGCCAGCAGGAGAGGCGACAGGAAGAACACTGAAGCTTTCTTT. V usage is TRBV7-9 and J usage is TRBJ1-1; D might be TRBD1 (6 bases). Trimming cost V 6 bases and J 1 base, with 15 bases left between them. CDR1 and CDR2 (germline): SEHNR, FQNEAQ (reference sequence). This CDR3 spans 15 amino acids.